These 20 T cell receptor beta chains originate from one sample sequenced in a study of OX40 agonist ivuxolimab in advanced cancers. Using immunoSEQ multiplex PCR, the repertoire was profiled, and TCRdb retains in-frame clones only, with some absent. The sample lists approximately 90,000 clones; around 90% were seen once. The sequenced sample was CD4+ or CD8+ T cells sorted from blood, obtained in a trial of the OX40 agonist ivuxolimab. The receptors shown here come from an adult with an advanced solid tumor such as melanoma, head and neck, liver or kidney cancer.

The V and J genes are TRBV14 and TRBJ2-5; 14 nucleotides align to TRBD2. From germline, CDR1 is SGHDN and CDR2 FVKESK. Trimming removed 4 bases from V and 4 bases from J; junction bases left unmatched: 5. The CDR3 runs 16 residues. The CDR3 DNA reads as TGTGCCAGCAGCCCGACCGGGACTAGCGGGAGAGAGACCCAGTACTTC. It yields the protein CASSPTGTSGRETQYF. The full variable domain, rest sourced from reference TRBV14 and TRBJ2-5, is EAGVTQFPSHSVIEKGQTVTLRCDPISGHDNLYWYRRVMGKEIKFLLHFVKESKQDESGMPNNRFLAERTGGTYSTLKVQPAELEDSGVYFCASSPTGTSGRETQYFGPGTRLLVL.

V gene TRBV27 combines with J gene TRBJ2-1; 11 nucleotides match TRBD2. CDR1 is MNHEY, CDR2 SMNVEV, per germline (reference sequence). V was clipped by 5 bases and J by 8 bases; unmatched bases: 5. The CDR3 contains 14 residues. CDR3 residues: CASSTSGSSDEQFF. The CDR3 nucleotides read TGTGCCAGCAGTACTAGCGGGAGTTCAGATGAGCAGTTCTTC.

DNA of the CDR3: TGTGCCAGCAGCCCGCGGGTAGTATCGGGAAACACCATATATTTT. This translates into CASSPRVVSGNTIYF. The chain is built from TRBV7-9 and TRBJ1-3; D unresolved. This CDR3 region has 15 residues. Germline V lookup: CDR1 SEHNR, CDR2 FQNEAQ (reference sequence). V was cut by 5 bases and J by 4 bases, with 15 bases left in between.

The chain is built from TRBV2 and TRBJ2-2; D not resolved. Germline CDR1 is SNHLY and CDR2 is FYNNEI. V dropped 3 bases and J dropped 0 bases, with 11 bases sitting between them. This CDR3 spans 16 amino acids. The CDR3 DNA reads as TGTGCCAGCAGTGATTGGGCTACCTCGAACACCGGGGAGCTGTTTTTT. Protein: CASSDWATSNTGELFF. The full variable domain, in which reference TRBV2 and TRBJ2-2 provide the parts outside the CDR3, is EPEVTQTPSHQVTQMGQEVILRCVPISNHLYFYWYRQILGQKVEFLVSFYNNEISEKSEIFDDQFSVERPDGSNFTLKIRSTKLEDSAMYFCASSDWATSNTGELFFGEGSRLTVL.

The chain employs TRBV6-5 and TRBJ1-1; TRBD1 might be the D (5 bases). Germline V CDR1 and CDR2: MNHEY, SVGAGI. Trimming removed 2 bases at V and 3 bases at J, with 10 bases between. This CDR3 spans 14 amino acids. CDR3: CASSYGTEHTEAFF. The DNA of the CDR3 is TGTGCCAGCAGTTACGGGACCGAACACACTGAAGCTTTCTTT.

The chain joins TRBV29-1 to TRBJ2-4; D is possibly TRBD1 (6 bases). The CDR3 spans 13 residues. Between the trimmed V and J ends, which lost 0 bases and 7 bases, there was a span of 10 bases. Germline CDR1 SQVTM, CDR2 ANQGSEA. In DNA form, the CDR3 reads TGCAGCGTTGAAGAATCCCAGGGGAACATTCAGTACTTC. It codes for CSVEESQGNIQYF.

V is TRBV14 and J is TRBJ2-5; TRBD1 agrees at 7 bases. The germline gives CDR1 SGHDN, CDR2 FVKESK. With 3 bases clipped from V and 6 bases from J, the junction kept 10 bases outside the gene matches. The CDR3 contains 15 residues. The DNA of the CDR3 is TGTGCCAGCAGCCAGATGTCCGGGACAGTGAAGACCCAGTACTTC. Protein: CASSQMSGTVKTQYF.

This sequence joins TRBV4-3 and TRBJ2-6; D is unresolved. Trimming cost V 0 bases and J 0 bases, with 3 bases left between them. Germline loops: CDR1 LGHNA, CDR2 YSLEER. The CDR3 runs 15 residues. CDR3: CASSQESSGANVLTF. Written as DNA, the CDR3 is TGCGCCAGCAGCCAAGAGAGCTCTGGGGCCAACGTCCTGACTTTC.

V gene TRBV18 combines with J gene TRBJ2-1; 9 bases map to TRBD2. CDR3 size: 14 residues. V dropped 2 bases and J dropped 5; count of bases not matched to a gene: 1. CDR1 KGHSH and CDR2 LQKENI come from the germline V gene. The CDR3 nucleotides are TGTGCCAGCTCACCAGGACTAGCGAACAATGAGCAGTTCTTC. Protein product: CASSPGLANNEQFF.

The chain joins TRBV5-6 to TRBJ2-5; D unresolved. V lost 2 bases to trimming and J lost 4 bases, with 6 bases between them. The CDR3 is 12 residues long. The V gene's germline CDR1 is SGHDT and CDR2 YYEEEE. Here the CDR3 reads CASSFSRETQYF. Here the CDR3 DNA reads TGTGCCAGCAGCTTCTCTCGAGAGACCCAGTACTTC.

This chain joins TRBV11-2 and TRBJ1-2; tentative D call: TRBD1 (5 bases). CDR3 size: 13 residues. Germline CDR1 SGHAT, CDR2 FQNNGV. Between the trimmed V and J ends, which lost 5 bases and 2 bases, there was a span of 9 bases. CDR3 residues: CASSPDRNYGYTF. In DNA, the CDR3 is TGTGCCAGCAGCCCCGACAGAAACTATGGCTACACCTTC.

The V gene is TRBV19, the J gene TRBJ2-2; D possibly uses TRBD1 or TRBD2 (5 bases each). V was trimmed by 6 bases and J by 3 bases, leaving 11 bases between them. Per germline, CDR1 LNHDA and CDR2 SQIVND (reference sequence). The CDR3 loop spans 14 amino acids. For the CDR3, the DNA is TGTGCCAGTAGAACCGGGACCGACACCGGGGAGCTGTTTTTT. Encoded protein: CASRTGTDTGELFF.

The V gene is TRBV21-1, the J gene TRBJ2-3; the listed D gene, TRBD1, was not tested against the DNA. TRBV21-1 is a pseudogene segment. CDR3 size: 15 residues. The CDR3 sequence is CASSKRAGSTDTQYF. CDR3 DNA: TGTGCCAGCAGCAAAAGGGCAGGGTCCACAGATACGCAGTATTTT.

V and J are TRBV25-1 and TRBJ1-2, with TRBD1 identical over 12 bases. V lost 7 bases to trimming and J lost 8 bases; unmatched junction nucleotides: 11. The germline CDR1 and CDR2 sequences are MGHDK and SYGVNS. This CDR3 comprises 15 residues. CDR3 DNA: TGTGCCAGCACTCTTTCGGGACAGGGGGCGTGGGGCTACACCTTC. The encoded protein is CASTLSGQGAWGYTF.

The DNA for the CDR3 is TGTGCCAGCAGCTCTAGTTACACCCGGGACAGCGGCTACACCTTC. It encodes CASSSSYTRDSGYTF. V and J are TRBV5-5 and TRBJ1-2, with 7 nucleotides matching TRBD1. Trimming took 3 bases from V and 8 from J; bases not matched to a gene: 13. The CDR3 is 15 residues long. CDR1 SGHKS and CDR2 YYEKEE come from the germline V gene (reference sequence).

This chain joins TRBV9 and TRBJ2-3; D possibly corresponds to TRBD2 (6 bases). V lost 0 bases and J 6 bases, leaving 17 bases between the germline ends. The CDR3 is 16 residues long. The germline gives CDR1 SGDLS, CDR2 YYNGEE. The CDR3 nucleotides are TGTGCCAGCAGCGTAGGGGTGCGGACGAGCGGGGATACGCAGTATTTT. This codes for CASSVGVRTSGDTQYF.

V is TRBV25-1 and J is TRBJ1-1; D is unresolved. The CDR3 has 13 amino acids. The V gene lost 10 bases and the J gene lost 1 base, with 13 bases spanning the gap. In germline, CDR1 is MGHDK, CDR2 SYGVNS. The CDR3 DNA sequence: TGTGCCAACCACGGATTAGGGAACACTGAAGCTTTCTTT. Translating it yields CANHGLGNTEAFF.

This clone was seen only once. The chain recombines TRBV18 with TRBJ2-1; D remains ambiguous. CDR1 is KGHSH, CDR2 LQKENI, per germline. The ends were cut back, 2 bases at V and 8 bases at J, with 7 bases in the middle. There are 12 residues in the CDR3. The CDR3 nucleotides are TGTGCCAGCTCACCAGTTAATGATGAGCAGTTCTTC. Its translation is CASSPVNDEQFF. The variable domain in full, with the rest retrieved from reference TRBV18 and TRBJ2-1, is NAGVMQNPRHLVRRRGQEARLRCSPMKGHSHVYWYRQLPEEGLKFMVYLQKENIIDESGMPKERFSAEFPKEGPSILRIQQVVRGDSAAYFCASSPVNDEQFFGPGTRLTVL.

The CDR3 bases are TGTGCCAGTAGTATAGTGACCTCGGGTGCGGGAGGGCCCTACAATGAGCAGTTCTTC. It is translated as CASSIVTSGAGGPYNEQFF. The chain couples TRBV19 to TRBJ2-1; 9 bases are shared with TRBD2. This CDR3 has 19 amino acids. V trimming: 1 base; J trimming: 2 bases; junction bases outside the gene matches: 12. CDR1 is LNHDA and CDR2 is SQIVND in the germline V gene (reference sequence).

The chain carries TRBV6-7 and TRBJ2-5, with 8 bases lining up with TRBD2. TRBV6-7 is recorded as an ORF, its role being uncertain. After removal of 11 bases from V and 5 bases from J, the junction contained 13 bases not matched to a gene. CDR3 size: 14 residues. CDR3 nucleotides: TGTGCCGACAGCAGCAGCGGGAGCGGGGAGACCCAGTACTTC. Residues: CADSSSGSGETQYF.